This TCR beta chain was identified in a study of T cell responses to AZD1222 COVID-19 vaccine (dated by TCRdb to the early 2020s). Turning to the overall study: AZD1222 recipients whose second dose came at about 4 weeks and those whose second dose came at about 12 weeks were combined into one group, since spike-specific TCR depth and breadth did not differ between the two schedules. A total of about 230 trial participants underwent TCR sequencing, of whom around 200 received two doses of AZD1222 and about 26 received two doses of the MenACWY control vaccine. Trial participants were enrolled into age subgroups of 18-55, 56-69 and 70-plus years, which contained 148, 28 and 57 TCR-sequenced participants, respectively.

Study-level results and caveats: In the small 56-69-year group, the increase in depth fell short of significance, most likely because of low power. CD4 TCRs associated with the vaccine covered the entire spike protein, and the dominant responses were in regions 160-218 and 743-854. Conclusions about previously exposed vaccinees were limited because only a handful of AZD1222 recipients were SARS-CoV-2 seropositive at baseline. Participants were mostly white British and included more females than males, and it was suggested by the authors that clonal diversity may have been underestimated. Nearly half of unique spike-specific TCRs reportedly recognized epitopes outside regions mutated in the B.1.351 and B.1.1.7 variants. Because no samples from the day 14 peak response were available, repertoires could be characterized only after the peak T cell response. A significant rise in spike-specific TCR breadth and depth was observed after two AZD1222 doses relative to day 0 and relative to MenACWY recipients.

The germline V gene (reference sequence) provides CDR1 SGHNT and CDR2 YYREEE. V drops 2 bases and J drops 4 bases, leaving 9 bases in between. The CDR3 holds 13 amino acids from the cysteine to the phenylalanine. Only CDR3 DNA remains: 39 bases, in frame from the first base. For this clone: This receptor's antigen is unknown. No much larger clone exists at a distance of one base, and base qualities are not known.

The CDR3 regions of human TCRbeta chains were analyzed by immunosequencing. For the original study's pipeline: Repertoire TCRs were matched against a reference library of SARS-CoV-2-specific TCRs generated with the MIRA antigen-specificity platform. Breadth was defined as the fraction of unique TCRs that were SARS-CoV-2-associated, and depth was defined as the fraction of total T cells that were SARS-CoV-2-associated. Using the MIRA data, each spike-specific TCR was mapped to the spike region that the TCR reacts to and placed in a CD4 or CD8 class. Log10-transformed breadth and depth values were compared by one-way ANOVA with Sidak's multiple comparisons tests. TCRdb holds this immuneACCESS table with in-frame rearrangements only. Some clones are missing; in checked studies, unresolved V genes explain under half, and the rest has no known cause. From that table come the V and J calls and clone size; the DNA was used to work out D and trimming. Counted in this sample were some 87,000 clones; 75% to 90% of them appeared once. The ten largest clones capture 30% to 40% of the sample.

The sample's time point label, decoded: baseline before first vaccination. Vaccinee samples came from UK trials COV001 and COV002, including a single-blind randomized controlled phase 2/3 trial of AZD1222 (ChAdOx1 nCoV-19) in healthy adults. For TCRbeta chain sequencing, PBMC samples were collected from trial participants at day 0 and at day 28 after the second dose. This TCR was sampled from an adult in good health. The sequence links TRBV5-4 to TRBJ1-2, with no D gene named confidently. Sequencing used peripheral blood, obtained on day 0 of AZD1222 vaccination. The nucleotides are TGTGCCAGCAGCTTAAGGACTTCCTATGGCTACACCTTC. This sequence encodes CASSLRTSYGYTF.